The clone carrying this T cell receptor beta chain occurred a few times. The sample is drawn from a study of blood T cell repertoires in COVID-19. Across the study: Sources were T cells, B-cell-depleted T cells, or PBMCs; the material itself was cDNA or gDNA.

Germline CDR1 MDHEN, CDR2 SYDVKM. The V gene end was trimmed by 3 bases and the J gene end by 3 bases; junction bases not matched to a gene: 5. The CDR3 runs 15 residues. In the original processing: Nucleated cell counts were estimated from reference gene primer amplification. Data came from immunoSEQ multiplex PCR; TCRdb stores just in-frame clones and leaves some out. The V and J calls and clone size are taken from that table; D and trimming were inferred from the DNA. This table has almost 400,000 clones, around nine tenths appearing once. Cohort placement rested on clinical history that participants reported themselves.

V and J are TRBV28 and TRBJ1-5, with 7 bases fitting TRBD1. This TCR derives from a woman in her 30s with acute COVID-19. The sequenced material came from PBMCs or T cells enriched from blood (not recorded which). CDR3 sequence: CASSFRQGDNQPQHF. For the CDR3, the DNA is TGTGCCAGCAGTTTCAGACAGGGAGACAATCAGCCCCAGCATTTT.